This T cell receptor beta chain was sequenced in a study of CD8 T cells in Susac syndrome. With V trimmed by 4 bases and J by 0 bases, 0 bases remained unmatched. The CDR3 runs to 14 residues. CDR1 is SNHLY and CDR2 is FYNNEI in the germline V gene. Reverse transcription of about 0.5 to 1 ug RNA was carried out with random hexamers. Multiplex immunoSEQ PCR targeted 54 Vbeta and 13 Jbeta TCR beta segments. TCRdb analysed the immunoSEQ multiplex PCR reads with MiXCR anew, one entry per CDR3 protein. The repertoire has 180,000 or so distinct CDR3 sequences, 85% to 95% of them found once; the top ten carry 0.1%.

The specimen sequenced was CD4+ T cells from PBMCs. The chain recombines TRBV2 with TRBJ2-4; 7 bases align to TRBD2. This TCR was sampled from a human donor in good health. The CDR3 DNA follows: TGTGCCAGCAGTGGGGGGGGAGCCAAAAACATTCAGTACTTC. Translating gives CASSGGGAKNIQYF.